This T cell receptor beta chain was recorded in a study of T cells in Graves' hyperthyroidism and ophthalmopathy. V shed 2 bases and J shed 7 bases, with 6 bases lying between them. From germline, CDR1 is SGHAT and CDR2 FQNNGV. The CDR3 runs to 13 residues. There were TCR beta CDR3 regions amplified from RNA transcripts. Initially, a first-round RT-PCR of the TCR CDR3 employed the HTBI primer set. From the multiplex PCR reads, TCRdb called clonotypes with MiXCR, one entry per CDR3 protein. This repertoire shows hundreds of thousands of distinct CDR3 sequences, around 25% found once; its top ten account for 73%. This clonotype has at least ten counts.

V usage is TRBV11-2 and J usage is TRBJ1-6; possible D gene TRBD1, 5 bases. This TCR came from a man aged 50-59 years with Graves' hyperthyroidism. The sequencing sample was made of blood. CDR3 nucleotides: TGTGCCAGCAGCTTATCAGGGAATTCACCCCTCCACTTT. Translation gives CASSLSGNSPLHF. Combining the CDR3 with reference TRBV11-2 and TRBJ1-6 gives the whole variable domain EAGVAQSPRYKIIEKRQSVAFWCNPISGHATLYWYQQILGQGPKLLIQFQNNGVVDDSQLPKDRFSAERLKGVDSTLKIQPAKLEDSAVYLCASSLSGNSPLHFGNGTRLTVT.